This T cell receptor (beta chain) was obtained from a study of shared clonotypes between healthy human individuals. Study-level findings and limits: Exclusively blood specimens were collected; tissue repertoires likely differ.

To note about this clone: Its matching antigen is unknown. The sample carries other DNA sequences with the same CDR3.

Sequenced by immunoSEQ multiplex PCR; TCRdb stores in-frame clones only, minus some. The sample holds 950,000 to 1,100,000 clones; about four fifths are singletons and the top ten take roughly 0.62%. The germline CDR1 and CDR2 sequences are SGHRS and YFSETQ. This CDR3 comprises 15 residues. Trimming took 5 bases from V and 0 from J, leaving 11 bases between them. Sequencing used memory CD4+ T cells from PBMCs. Subset denoted: CD45RA-negative fraction. V and J are TRBV5-1 and TRBJ2-2; perhaps TRBD2 as D (6 bases). The TCR originated in a man younger than 35 in good health. Some clones in this sample may be carry-over from other donors' samples. The CDR3 bases are TGCGCCAGCAGTTTAAGCGGGTCGAACACCGGGGAGCTGTTTTTT. Translation: CASSLSGSNTGELFF.